This TCR beta chain was recovered during a study of GPR56 and killer-like receptors on CD4 memory cells (dated by TCRdb to about 2019). Study-wide context: The study proposed that progressive acquisition of KLRB1, KLRG1, GPR56 and then KLRF1 marks human CD4+ memory T-cell differentiation and cytokine production potential. The healthy blood donors were described in the study as age-matched to the liver disease patients, whose median age was approximately 69 years.

There are 12 amino acids in the CDR3, from cysteine to phenylalanine inclusive. DNA for this receptor is not on file. CDR1 and CDR2, looked up from the germline V gene (reference sequence), are MNHNY and SVGAGI. This clonotype is large (0.1 to 1%) as judged by frequency; no count is noted. The antigen it binds to is not known. Sequencing was performed on an Illumina HiSeq 2500. For construction of sequencing libraries, the recombined TCRbeta locus was amplified according to a previously published PCR protocol. The authors processed their data as follows. Reads whose average quality score was below 30 were removed, and the reads that remained were processed with IMSEQ. Vbeta gene, Jbeta gene and CDR3 amino acid sequence were used to define clonotypes. The Morisita-Horn index, computed on the top 100 expanded clones, was used to quantify repertoire overlap between populations. Renyi diversity profiles, calculated on the top 100 expanded clones, were used to assess clonal diversity. One entry per CDR3 protein sequence results from the TCRdb reprocessing of the reads, with DNA left out. TCRdb assigned the V and J calls; the authors' analysis was not used. The table for this sample lists about a thousand distinct CDR3 sequences. The top ten clones comprise 15% to 20% of the sample.

The full study reports these points: Clonal frequency started low in the marker-negative population and rose progressively along the proposed pathway, while TCRbeta diversity decreased accordingly. Overlap of TCR repertoires was especially pronounced between late populations 4 and 5, and partly extended to population 3. Clones dominating late populations 4 and 5 were also found in early populations 1 and 2, which the authors took as evidence for linear differentiation. Diversity and similarity analyses were restricted to the 100 most expanded clones per population rather than full repertoires.

Prior to TCRbeta sequencing, five KLR/GPR56-defined CD4+ populations were enriched by fluorescence-activated cell sorting. To test a linear memory differentiation pathway, the researchers sequenced TCRbeta repertoires from five CD4+ T-cell subsets that were defined by expression of KLRB1, KLRG1, GPR56 and KLRF1. TCR-sequenced cells came from peripheral blood of healthy control individuals, reported as five donors in the TCRbeta analysis figure. Heparinized peripheral blood was collected, and every sample was processed within one hour of being retrieved. Blood was diluted 1:2 in PBS, and peripheral blood mononuclear cells were then isolated from the diluted blood at room temperature by Biocoll density gradient centrifugation. Before flow sorting, CD4+ T cells were magnetically enriched from freshly isolated PBMCs using anti-CD4 MicroBeads. A BD FACSAria II was used to sort CD4+ T cells enriched from PBMCs of healthy donors according to marker expression. Surface staining used anti-KLRB1 clone 191B8, anti-KLRF1 clone 4A4.D10 and anti-KLRG1 clone REA261 antibodies from Miltenyi Biotec.

Source material: memory CD4+ T cells from blood. This clonotype was obtained from a human donor in good health. The chain is encoded by TRBV6-6 joined to TRBJ1-1. The CDR3 protein: CASSLQTAEAFF.